This T cell receptor (beta chain) emerged from a study of OX40 agonist ivuxolimab in advanced cancers. Across the study: Ivuxolimab is an agonistic anti-OX40 (CD134) antibody, and patients were treated with it. Overall study findings and caveats: More expanded clones were found, on average, in CD8+ than in CD4+ T cells.

The V gene end was trimmed by 1 base and the J gene end by 3 bases; junction bases not matched to a gene: 1. The CDR3 totals 15 residues. Germline assignment: CDR1 SGHDT and CDR2 YYEEEE. Data came from immunoSEQ multiplex PCR; TCRdb stores just in-frame clones and leaves some out. Of approximately 70,000 clones detected, about 88% appear once; the ten largest clones hold under 1.1%. Of note for this clone: The antigen remains undetermined.

The sequence came from an adult with an advanced solid tumor such as melanoma, head and neck, liver or kidney cancer. The sequenced sample was CD4+ or CD8+ T cells sorted from blood, obtained in a trial of the OX40 agonist ivuxolimab. The chain recombines TRBV5-6 with TRBJ2-1, with 10 bases fitting TRBD2. CDR3 DNA: TGTGCCAGCAGCTTGCGGACTAGCGGCTACAATGAGCAGTTCTTC. Its protein product is CASSLRTSGYNEQFF. The full variable domain, rest sourced from reference TRBV5-6 and TRBJ2-1, is DAGVTQSPTHLIKTRGQQVTLRCSPKSGHDTVSWYQQALGQGPQFIFQYYEEEERQRGNFPDRFSGHQFPNYSSELNVNALLLGDSALYLCASSLRTSGYNEQFFGPGTRLTVL.